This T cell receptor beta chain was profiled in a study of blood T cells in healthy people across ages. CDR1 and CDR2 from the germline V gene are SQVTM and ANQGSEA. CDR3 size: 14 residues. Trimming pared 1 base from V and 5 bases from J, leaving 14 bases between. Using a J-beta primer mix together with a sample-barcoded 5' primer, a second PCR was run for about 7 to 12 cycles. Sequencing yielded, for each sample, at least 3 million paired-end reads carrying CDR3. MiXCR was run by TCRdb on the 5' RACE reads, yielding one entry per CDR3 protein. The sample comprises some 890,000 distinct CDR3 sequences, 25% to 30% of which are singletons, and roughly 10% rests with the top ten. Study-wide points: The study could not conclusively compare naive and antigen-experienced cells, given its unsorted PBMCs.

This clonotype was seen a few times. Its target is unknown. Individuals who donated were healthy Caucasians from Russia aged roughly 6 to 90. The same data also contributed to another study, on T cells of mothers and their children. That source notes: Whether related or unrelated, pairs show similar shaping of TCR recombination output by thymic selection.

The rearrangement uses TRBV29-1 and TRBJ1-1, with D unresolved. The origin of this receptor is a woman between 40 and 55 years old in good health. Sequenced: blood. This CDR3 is CSVEGRGVGTEAFF. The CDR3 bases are TGCAGCGTTGAAGGGCGCGGGGTGGGGACTGAAGCTTTCTTT.